The 2 T cell receptor beta chains in this list originate from one sample, sequenced in a study of blood T cell repertoires in COVID-19. TCRdb keeps only in-frame clones here, not all; method: immunoSEQ multiplex PCR. This sample has about 310,000 clones; about nine tenths occur once, and the top ten carry 1%. The source material was peripheral blood. The receptors were gathered from a man in his fifties or sixties with active or convalescent COVID-19.

This chain connects TRBV3-1 (or the pseudogene TRBV3-2) to TRBJ2-7, with D possibly matching TRBD2 (5 bases). Trimming removed 4 bases at V and 4 bases at J, with 17 bases between. CDR3 length: 15 amino acids. Germline loops: CDR1 LGHDT, CDR2 YNNKEL (reference sequence). The CDR3 spells CASSPTWTSNYEQYF. The CDR3 DNA reads TGTGCCAGCAGCCCAACTTGGACTTCAAATTACGAGCAGTACTTC.

The CDR3 protein is CASRLRGGADTDTQYF. CDR3 bases: TGTGCCAGCAGATTAAGGGGGGGGGCCGACACAGATACGCAGTATTTT. The chain has TRBV7-2 and TRBJ2-3, with D perhaps matching TRBD2 (7 bases). CDR1 and CDR2 from the germline V gene are SGHTA and FQGNSA. This CDR3 comprises 16 residues. V was pared by 6 bases and J by 2 bases, with 18 bases between.